This TCR beta chain was retrieved from a study of molecular identifiers for immune sequencing clone quantification (dated by TCRdb to the late 2010s). Some background on the complete study: For a replicate experiment, RNA from around 20,000 or 100,000 naive CD8 T cells was divided into five aliquots, of which four were sequenced. CD8 T cells were used in a methods study to benchmark molecular-identifier clustering-based TCR repertoire sequencing (MIDCIRS) and TCR RNA copy counting.

Libraries came from PCR. The sequencing machine was a NextSeq 500. Bulk TCR libraries were made following a previously described method, with the TCR primers given in Table S5. The Qiagen AllPrep DNA/RNA kit was used to purify total RNA. Before any analysis, reads coming from multiple sequencing runs of the same library were combined into one pool. The paper's data handling went like this. Reads were retained only if an exact TCR constant sequence was present, and the retained reads were trimmed to 150 nt and grouped according to their 12-nt molecular barcodes. Reads in each barcode group were sub-clustered using a 15% Levenshtein threshold, and a quality-weighted consensus sequence was built for each RNA molecule. Non-functional sequences were discarded, and so were lower-count sequences lying one edit away from another sequence. Barcode sub-clusters with fewer than 20% of the maximum read count were removed, based on fitting two negative binomial distributions. TCRdb reprocessed the public reads (quality trimming at Q25 with fastp, clone calling with MiXCR) and kept in-frame beta chains. Every CDR3 protein is listed once, alongside the most common genes and DNA of its rows. TCRdb's processing, not the study's, gives the V and J calls here. The sample yields hundreds of thousands of distinct CDR3 sequences; about 25% were counted once. Together, the top ten hold about 0.84% of the sample.

Study-wide conclusions, independent of this receptor: Spiked-in Jurkat TCR RNA equal to a single cell's worth was reported to be detectable even within 1,100,000 naive CD8 T cells. Modeling gave about three recovered TCR RNA copies per cell versus 7.5 to 10 by digital PCR, implying approximately 32% capture efficiency. When barcode sub-clustering was not used, chimeric consensus sequences inflated TCR diversity, with chimeras reaching as high as 47%. Highly expanded clone sizes could be underestimated if identical TCR molecules share a barcode. In CMV-specific effector cells, clones with more than 20 RNA copies contained over 97% of molecules, whereas in naive cells such clones contained under 1% of molecules. The naive libraries included spiked-in Jurkat TCR RNA (over nine copies' worth), and this RNA is not part of the donor repertoire.

V gives up 5 bases and J gives up 2 bases, and the segment between their germline ends measures 15 bases. CDR1 SQVTM and CDR2 ANQGSEA were looked up in the germline V gene. Including the terminal cysteine and phenylalanine, the CDR3 comprises 14 residues. Of all the DNA, just the CDR3 is kept, 42 bases in frame from base 1. Libraries of naive CD8 T cells were generated from roughly 21,000 to 960,000 sorted cells, with 10%, 30% or 50% of the purified RNA used. On a BD FACSAria II, naive CD8 T cells were FACS-sorted as CD8+CD4-CCR7+CD45RA+ and collected into RLT Plus buffer. Detection sensitivity was tested by spiking Jurkat RNA equal to about 10 TCR copies' worth into samples containing 20,000-1,000,000 naive CD8 T cells. CD8 T cells were enriched using RosetteSep CD8+ T Cell Enrichment Cocktail and Ficoll-Paque, and the enriched cells then underwent ACK red cell lysis. This clonotype was recorded at least ten times. Its antigen is still unknown. Base qualities are not recorded, but no much larger clone differs from it by a single base.

The receptor was derived from a human donor in good health. Some libraries in this study had Jurkat cell RNA spiked in. The sequence joins TRBV29-1 to TRBJ2-5, with no confident D gene call. Sequenced material: naive CD8+ T cells from blood, with Jurkat cell RNA spiked in. The cell subset or site label, read with the paper, signifies: FACS-sorted CD8+CD4-CCR7+CD45RA+ naive T cells. The CDR3 corresponds to CSVYRAQHQETQYF. The sequenced DNA: TGCAGCGTTTATAGGGCCCAACATCAAGAGACCCAGTACTTC. Beyond the CDR3, the reference TRBV29-1 and TRBJ2-5 genes provide the residues; the full variable domain reads: SAVISQKPSRDICQRGTSLTIQCQVDSQVTMMFWYRQQPGQSLTLIATANQGSEATYESGFVIDKFPISRPNLTFSTLTVSNMSPEDSSIYLCSVYRAQHQETQYFGPGTRLLVL.